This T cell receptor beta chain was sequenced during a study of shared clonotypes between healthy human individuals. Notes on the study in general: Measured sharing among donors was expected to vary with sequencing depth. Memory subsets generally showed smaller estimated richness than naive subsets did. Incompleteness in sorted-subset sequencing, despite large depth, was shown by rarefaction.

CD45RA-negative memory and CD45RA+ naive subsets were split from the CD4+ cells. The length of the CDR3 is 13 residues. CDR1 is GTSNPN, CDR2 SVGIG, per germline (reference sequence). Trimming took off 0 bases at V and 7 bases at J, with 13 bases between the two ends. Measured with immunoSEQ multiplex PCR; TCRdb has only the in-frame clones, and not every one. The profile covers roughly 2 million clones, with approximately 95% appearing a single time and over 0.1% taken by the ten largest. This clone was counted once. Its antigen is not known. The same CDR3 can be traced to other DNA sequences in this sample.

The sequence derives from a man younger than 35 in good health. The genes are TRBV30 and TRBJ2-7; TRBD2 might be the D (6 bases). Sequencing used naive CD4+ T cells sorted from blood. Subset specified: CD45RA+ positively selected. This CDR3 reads CAWSVGVAGEQYF. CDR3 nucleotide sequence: TGTGCCTGGAGTGTCGGGGTCGCGGGGGAGCAGTACTTC.